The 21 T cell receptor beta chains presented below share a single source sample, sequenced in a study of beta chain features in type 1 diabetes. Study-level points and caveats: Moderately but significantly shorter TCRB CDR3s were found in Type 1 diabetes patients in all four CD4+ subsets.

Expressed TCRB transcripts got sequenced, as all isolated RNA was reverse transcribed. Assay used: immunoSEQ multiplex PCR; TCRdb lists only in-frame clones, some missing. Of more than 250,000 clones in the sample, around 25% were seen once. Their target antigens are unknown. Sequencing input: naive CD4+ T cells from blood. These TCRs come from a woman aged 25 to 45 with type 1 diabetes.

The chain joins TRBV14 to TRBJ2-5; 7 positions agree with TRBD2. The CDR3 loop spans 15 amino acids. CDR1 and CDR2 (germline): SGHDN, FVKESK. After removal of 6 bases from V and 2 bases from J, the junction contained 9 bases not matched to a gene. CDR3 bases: TGTGCCAGCAGTGGGATAGCGGGCCCTCAAGAGACCCAGTACTTC. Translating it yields CASSGIAGPQETQYF.

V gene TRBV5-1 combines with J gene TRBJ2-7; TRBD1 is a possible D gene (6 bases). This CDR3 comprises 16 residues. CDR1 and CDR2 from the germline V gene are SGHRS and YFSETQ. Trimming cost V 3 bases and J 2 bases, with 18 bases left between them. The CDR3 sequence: CASSSSIDRDTYEQYF. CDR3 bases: TGCGCCAGCAGCTCGTCCATAGACCGGGACACCTACGAGCAGTACTTC.

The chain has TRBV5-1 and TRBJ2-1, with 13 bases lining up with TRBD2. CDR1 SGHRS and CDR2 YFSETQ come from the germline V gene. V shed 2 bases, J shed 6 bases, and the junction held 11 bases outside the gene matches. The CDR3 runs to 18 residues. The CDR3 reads CASSLGTQLAGGINEQFF. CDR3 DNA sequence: TGCGCCAGCAGCTTAGGGACCCAACTAGCGGGAGGGATCAATGAGCAGTTCTTC.

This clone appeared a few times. The CDR3 loop reads CASGAGPMMYF. DNA of the CDR3: TGTGCCTCGGGCGCGGGACCGATGATGTACTTC. The chain combines TRBV30 with TRBJ2-7, with D possibly being TRBD2 (6 bases). V was trimmed by 7 bases and J by 12 bases, leaving 19 bases between them. CDR1 and CDR2 (germline): GTSNPN, SVGIG (reference sequence). This CDR3 spans 11 amino acids.

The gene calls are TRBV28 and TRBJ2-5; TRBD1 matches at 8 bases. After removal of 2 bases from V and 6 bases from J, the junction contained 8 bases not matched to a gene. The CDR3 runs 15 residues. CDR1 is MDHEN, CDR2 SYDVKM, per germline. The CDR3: CASSLIPGGGKTQYF. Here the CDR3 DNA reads TGTGCCAGCAGTTTAATCCCAGGGGGCGGTAAGACCCAGTACTTC.

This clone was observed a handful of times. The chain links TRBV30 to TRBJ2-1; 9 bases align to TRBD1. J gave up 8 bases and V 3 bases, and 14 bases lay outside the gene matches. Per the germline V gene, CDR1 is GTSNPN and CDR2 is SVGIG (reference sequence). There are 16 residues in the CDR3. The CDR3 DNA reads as TGTGCCTGGAGAACCCCCGGGACAGGGAAGTTCTATGAGCAGTTCTTC. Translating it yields CAWRTPGTGKFYEQFF.

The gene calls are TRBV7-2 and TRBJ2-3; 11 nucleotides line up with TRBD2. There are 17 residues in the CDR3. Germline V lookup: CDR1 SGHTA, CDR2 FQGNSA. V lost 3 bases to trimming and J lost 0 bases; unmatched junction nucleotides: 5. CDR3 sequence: CASSFTGLAGSTDTQYF. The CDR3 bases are TGTGCCAGCAGCTTCACCGGACTAGCGGGTAGCACAGATACGCAGTATTTT.

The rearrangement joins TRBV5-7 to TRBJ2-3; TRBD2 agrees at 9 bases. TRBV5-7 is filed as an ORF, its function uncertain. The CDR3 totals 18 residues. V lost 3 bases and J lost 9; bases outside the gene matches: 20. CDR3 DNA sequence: TGTGCCAGCAGCTCTCTCCGAGCGGGAGGCGCCTCACAGATAACGCAGTATTTT. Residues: CASSSLRAGGASQITQYF.

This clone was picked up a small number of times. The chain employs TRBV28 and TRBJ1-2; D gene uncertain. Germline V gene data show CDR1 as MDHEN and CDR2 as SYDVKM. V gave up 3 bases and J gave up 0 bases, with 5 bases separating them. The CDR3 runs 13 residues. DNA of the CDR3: TGTGCCAGCAGTTTCCCGGCTAACTATGGCTACACCTTC. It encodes CASSFPANYGYTF.

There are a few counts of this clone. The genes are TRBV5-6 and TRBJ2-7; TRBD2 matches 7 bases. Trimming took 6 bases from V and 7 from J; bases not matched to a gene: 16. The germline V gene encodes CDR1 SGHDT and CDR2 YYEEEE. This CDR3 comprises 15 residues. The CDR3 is CASTDPVTGLREQYF. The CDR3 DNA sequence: TGTGCCAGCACCGATCCCGTGACGGGACTACGAGAGCAGTACTTC.

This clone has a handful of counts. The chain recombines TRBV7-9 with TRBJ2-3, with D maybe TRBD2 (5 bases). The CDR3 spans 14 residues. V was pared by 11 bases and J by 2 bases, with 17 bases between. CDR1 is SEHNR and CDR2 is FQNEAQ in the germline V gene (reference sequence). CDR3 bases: TGTGCCTGCCTGAGGCGGGCCACCACAGATACGCAGTATTTT. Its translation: CACLRRATTDTQYF.

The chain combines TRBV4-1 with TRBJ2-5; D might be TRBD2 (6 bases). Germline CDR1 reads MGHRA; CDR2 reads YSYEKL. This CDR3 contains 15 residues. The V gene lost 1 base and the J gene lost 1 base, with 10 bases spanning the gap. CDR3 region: CASSQVGTFQETQYF. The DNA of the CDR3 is TGCGCCAGCAGCCAAGTCGGGACTTTCCAAGAGACCCAGTACTTC.

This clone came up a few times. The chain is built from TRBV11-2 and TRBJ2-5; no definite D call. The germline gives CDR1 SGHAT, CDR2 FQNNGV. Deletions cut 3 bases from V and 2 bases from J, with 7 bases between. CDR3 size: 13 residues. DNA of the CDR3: TGTGCCAGCAGCTTCCAGACACAAGAGACCCAGTACTTC. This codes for CASSFQTQETQYF.

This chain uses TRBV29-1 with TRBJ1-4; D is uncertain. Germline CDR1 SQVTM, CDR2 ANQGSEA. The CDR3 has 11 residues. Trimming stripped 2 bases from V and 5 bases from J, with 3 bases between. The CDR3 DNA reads TGCAGCGTTGAATCGAATGAAAAACTGTTTTTT. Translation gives CSVESNEKLFF.

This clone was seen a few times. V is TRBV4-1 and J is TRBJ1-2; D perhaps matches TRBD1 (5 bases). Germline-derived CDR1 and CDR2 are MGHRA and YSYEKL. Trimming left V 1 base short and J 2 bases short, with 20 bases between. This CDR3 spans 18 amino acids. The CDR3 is CASSQAYLGPRGNYGYTF. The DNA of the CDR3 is TGCGCCAGCAGCCAAGCCTACCTGGGACCGCGGGGGAACTATGGCTACACCTTC.

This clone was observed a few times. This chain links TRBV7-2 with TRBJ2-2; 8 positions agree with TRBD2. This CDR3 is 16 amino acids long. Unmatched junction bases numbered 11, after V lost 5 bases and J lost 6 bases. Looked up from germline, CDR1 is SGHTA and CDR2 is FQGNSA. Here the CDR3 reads CASSQYPPGLAGELFF. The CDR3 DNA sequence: TGTGCCAGCAGCCAATACCCGCCGGGACTAGCCGGGGAGCTGTTTTTT.

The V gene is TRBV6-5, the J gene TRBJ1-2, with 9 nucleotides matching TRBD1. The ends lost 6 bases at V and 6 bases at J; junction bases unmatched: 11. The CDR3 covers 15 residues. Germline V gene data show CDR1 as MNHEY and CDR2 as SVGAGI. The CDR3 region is CASRRGVQGADGYTF. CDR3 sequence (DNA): TGTGCCAGCAGACGGGGGGTACAGGGGGCCGATGGCTACACCTTC.

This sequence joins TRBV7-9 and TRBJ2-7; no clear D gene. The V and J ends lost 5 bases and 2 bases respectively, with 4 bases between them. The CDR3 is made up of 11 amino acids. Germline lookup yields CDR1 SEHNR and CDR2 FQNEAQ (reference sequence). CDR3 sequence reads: CASSPAYEQYF. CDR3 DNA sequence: TGTGCCAGCAGCCCAGCCTACGAGCAGTACTTC. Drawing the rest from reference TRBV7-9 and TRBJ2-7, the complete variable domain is DTGVSQNPRHKITKRGQNVTFRCDPISEHNRLYWYRQTLGQGPEFLTYFQNEAQLEKSRLLSDRFSAERPKGSFSTLEIQRTEQGDSAMYLCASSPAYEQYFGPGTRLTVT.

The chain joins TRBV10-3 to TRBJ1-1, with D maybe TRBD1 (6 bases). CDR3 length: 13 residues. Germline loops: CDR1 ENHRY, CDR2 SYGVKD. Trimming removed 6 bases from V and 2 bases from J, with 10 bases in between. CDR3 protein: CAISGTTNTEAFF. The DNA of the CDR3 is TGTGCCATCAGCGGGACAACTAACACTGAAGCTTTCTTT.

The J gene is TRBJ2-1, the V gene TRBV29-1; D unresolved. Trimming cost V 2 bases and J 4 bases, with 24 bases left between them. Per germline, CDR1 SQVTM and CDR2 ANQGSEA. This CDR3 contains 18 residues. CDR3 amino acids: CSVEPLGLTSGLYNEQFF. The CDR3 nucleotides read TGCAGCGTTGAACCCCTTGGATTGACATCTGGGCTATACAATGAGCAGTTCTTC.

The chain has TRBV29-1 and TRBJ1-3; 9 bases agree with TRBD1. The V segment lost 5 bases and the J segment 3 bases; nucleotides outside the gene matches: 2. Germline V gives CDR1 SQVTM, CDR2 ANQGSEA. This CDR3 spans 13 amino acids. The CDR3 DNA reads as TGCAGCGTTACAGGGGGCAATGGAAACACCATATATTTT. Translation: CSVTGGNGNTIYF.